Listed below are T cell receptor beta chains from one sample, sequenced in a study of OX40 agonist ivuxolimab in advanced cancers. Sequencing used immunoSEQ multiplex PCR; TCRdb keeps in-frame clones, though not all of them. The table records about 62,000 clones, 92% of them present only once. This material consisted of CD4+ or CD8+ T cells sorted from blood, taken in a trial of the OX40 agonist ivuxolimab. The receptors were sampled from an adult with an advanced solid tumor such as melanoma, head and neck, liver or kidney cancer. Both conserved end residues are part of each CDR3. A D gene is named only where the DNA matches it firmly. Rows may omit the clone size; those that give it use once, few, many or a size class.

few	-	TRBV7-2	TRBJ1-5	CASSVYNQPQHF	TGTGCCAGCAGCGTCTACAATCAGCCCCAGCATTTT
-	TRBD2	TRBV5-4	TRBJ2-7	CASSFGASGSYEQYF	TGTGCCAGCAGCTTTGGGGCTAGCGGGAGCTACGAGCAGTACTTC
-	-	TRBV6-4	TRBJ1-4	CASRRAAYPGATNEKLFF	TGTGCCAGCAGGAGGGCGGCCTATCCCGGTGCAACTAATGAAAAACTGTTTTTT
few	TRBD1	TRBV6-1	TRBJ1-5	CASSGGTGRQPQHF	TGTGCCAGCAGTGGAGGGACAGGGAGACAGCCCCAGCATTTT
-	-	TRBV29-1	TRBJ1-2	CSVEDQRARGYTF	TGCAGCGTTGAAGATCAAAGGGCGCGAGGCTACACCTTC
-	TRBD1	TRBV7-9	TRBJ2-5	CASSLVTGVGETQYF	TGTGCCAGCAGCTTGGTAACAGGGGTAGGGGAGACCCAGTACTTC
-	-	TRBV30	TRBJ2-7	CAWTTGPEHEQYF	TGTGCCTGGACGACCGGACCCGAACACGAGCAGTACTTC
-	-	TRBV4-1	TRBJ2-7	CASSQEIRVTYEQYF	TGCGCCAGCAGCCAGGAAATCAGGGTCACCTACGAGCAGTACTTC
-	-	TRBV5-1	TRBJ2-6	CASSWWPGSSGANVLTF	TGCGCCAGCAGCTGGTGGCCTGGGTCCTCTGGGGCCAACGTCCTGACTTTC
-	-	TRBV11-2	TRBJ2-5	CASSLAGLQETQYF	TGTGCCAGCAGCTTAGCGGGACTTCAAGAGACCCAGTACTTC
-	TRBD1	TRBV6-6	TRBJ1-4	CASTDRGKLFF	TGTGCCAGCACCGACAGGGGGAAACTGTTTTTT
-	TRBD2	TRBV19	TRBJ2-1	CASKIGSGYNEQFF	TGTGCCAGTAAAATCGGTAGCGGGTACAATGAGCAGTTCTTC
-	-	TRBV12-2	TRBJ2-1	CASRLEDRGSEQFF	TGTGCAAGTCGCTTAGAAGATCGCGGAAGTGAGCAGTTCTTC
-	TRBD1	TRBV2	TRBJ2-5	CASRGTVPETQYF	TGTGCCAGCAGGGGGACAGTTCCGGAGACCCAGTACTTC
-	-	TRBV7-2	TRBJ1-1	CASSSTTNTEAFF	TGTGCCAGCAGCTCCACTACGAACACTGAAGCTTTCTTT